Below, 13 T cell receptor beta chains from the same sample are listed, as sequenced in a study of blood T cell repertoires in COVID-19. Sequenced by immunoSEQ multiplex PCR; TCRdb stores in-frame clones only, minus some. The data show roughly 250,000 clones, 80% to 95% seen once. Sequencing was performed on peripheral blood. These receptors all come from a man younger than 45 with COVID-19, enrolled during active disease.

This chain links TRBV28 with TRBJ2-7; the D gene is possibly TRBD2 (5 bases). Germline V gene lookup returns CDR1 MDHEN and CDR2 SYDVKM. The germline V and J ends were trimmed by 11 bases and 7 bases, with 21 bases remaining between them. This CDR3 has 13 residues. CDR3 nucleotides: TGTGCCGCGTTACAGCCTAGTCGGAGGGAGCAGTACTTC. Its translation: CAALQPSRREQYF.

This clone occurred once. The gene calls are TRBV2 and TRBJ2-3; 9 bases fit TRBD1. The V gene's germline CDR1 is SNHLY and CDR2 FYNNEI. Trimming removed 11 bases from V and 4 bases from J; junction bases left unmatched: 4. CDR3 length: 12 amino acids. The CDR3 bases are TGTGCCGGCCGGGACAGGGCAGATACGCAGTATTTT. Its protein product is CAGRDRADTQYF.

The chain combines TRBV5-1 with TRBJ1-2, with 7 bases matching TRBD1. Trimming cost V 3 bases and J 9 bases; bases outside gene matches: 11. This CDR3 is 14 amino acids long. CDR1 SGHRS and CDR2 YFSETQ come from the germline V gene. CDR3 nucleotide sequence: TGCGCCAGCAGCTCAAAACCCGGGACAGCCAGCTACACCTTC. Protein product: CASSSKPGTASYTF.

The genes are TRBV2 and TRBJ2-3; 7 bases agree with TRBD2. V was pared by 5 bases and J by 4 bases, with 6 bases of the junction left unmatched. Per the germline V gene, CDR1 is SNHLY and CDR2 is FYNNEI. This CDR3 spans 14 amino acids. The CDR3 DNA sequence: TGTGCCAGCAGTCTTCGACTAGCTGCAGATACGCAGTATTTT. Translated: CASSLRLAADTQYF.

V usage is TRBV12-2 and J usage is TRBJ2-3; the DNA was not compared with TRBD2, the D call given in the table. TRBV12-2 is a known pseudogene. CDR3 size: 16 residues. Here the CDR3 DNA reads TGTGCAAGTCGCTATCGGCGGGGGGGACGCACAGATACGCAGTATTTT. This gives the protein CASRYRRGGRTDTQYF.

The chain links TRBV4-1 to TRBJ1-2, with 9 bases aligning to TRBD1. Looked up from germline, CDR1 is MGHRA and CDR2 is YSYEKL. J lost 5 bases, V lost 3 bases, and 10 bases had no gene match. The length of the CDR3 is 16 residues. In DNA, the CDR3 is TGCGCCAGCAGCCAGGCCCCGGGGGGACAGGGTTATGGCTACACCTTC. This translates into CASSQAPGGQGYGYTF.

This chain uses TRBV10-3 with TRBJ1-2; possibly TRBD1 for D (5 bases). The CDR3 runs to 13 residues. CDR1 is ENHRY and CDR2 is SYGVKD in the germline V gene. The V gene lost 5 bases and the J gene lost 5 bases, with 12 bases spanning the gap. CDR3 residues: CAISSAGNYGYTF. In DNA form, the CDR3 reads TGTGCCATCAGTTCCGCAGGGAATTATGGCTACACCTTC.

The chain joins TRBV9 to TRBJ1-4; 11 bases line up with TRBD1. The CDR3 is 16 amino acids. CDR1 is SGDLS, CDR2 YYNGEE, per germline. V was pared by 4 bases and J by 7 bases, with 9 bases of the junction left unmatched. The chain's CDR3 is CASSINGQGAGEKLFF. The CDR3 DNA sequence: TGTGCCAGCAGCATCAACGGACAGGGGGCTGGTGAAAAACTGTTTTTT.

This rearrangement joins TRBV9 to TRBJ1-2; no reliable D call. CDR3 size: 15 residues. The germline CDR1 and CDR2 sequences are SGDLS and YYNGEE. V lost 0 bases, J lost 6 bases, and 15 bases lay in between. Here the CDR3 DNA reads TGTGCCAGCAGCGTAGTTGCCGCCCCTATCGATGGCTACACCTTC. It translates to CASSVVAAPIDGYTF.

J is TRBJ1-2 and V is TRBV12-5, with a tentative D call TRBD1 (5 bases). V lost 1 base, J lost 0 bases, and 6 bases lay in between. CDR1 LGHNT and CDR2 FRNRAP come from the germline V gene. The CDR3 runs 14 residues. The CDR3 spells CASGLGQTNYGYTF. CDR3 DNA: TGTGCTAGTGGTTTGGGACAGACTAACTATGGCTACACCTTC.

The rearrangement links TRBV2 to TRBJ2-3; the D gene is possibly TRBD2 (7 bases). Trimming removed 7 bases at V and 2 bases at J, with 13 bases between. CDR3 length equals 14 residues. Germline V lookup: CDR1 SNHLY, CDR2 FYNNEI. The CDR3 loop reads CASTNAGATDTQYF. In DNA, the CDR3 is TGTGCCAGCACCAACGCGGGGGCCACAGATACGCAGTATTTT.

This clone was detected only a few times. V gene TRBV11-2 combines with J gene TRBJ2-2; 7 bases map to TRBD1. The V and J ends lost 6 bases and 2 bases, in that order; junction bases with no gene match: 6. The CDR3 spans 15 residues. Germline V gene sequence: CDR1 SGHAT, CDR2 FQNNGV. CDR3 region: CASRVTGPNTGELFF. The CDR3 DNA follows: TGTGCCAGCAGGGTGACAGGGCCAAACACCGGGGAGCTGTTTTTT.

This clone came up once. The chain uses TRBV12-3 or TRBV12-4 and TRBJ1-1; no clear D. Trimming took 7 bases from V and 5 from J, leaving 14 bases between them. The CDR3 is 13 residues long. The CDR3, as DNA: TGTGCCAGCATTCGTGACACTAGGACTGAAGCTTTCTTT. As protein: CASIRDTRTEAFF.